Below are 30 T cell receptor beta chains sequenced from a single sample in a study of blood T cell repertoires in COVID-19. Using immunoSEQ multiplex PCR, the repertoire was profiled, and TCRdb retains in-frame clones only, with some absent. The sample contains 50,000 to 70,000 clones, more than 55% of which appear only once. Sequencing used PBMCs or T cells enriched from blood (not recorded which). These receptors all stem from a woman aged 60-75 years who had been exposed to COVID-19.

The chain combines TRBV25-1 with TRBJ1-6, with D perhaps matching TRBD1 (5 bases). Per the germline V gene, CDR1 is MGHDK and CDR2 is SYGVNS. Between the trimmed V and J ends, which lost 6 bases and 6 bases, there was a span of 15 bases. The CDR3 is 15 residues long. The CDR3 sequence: CASRRTSLSNSPLHF. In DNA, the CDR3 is TGTGCCAGCAGGAGGACAAGCCTTTCTAATTCACCCCTCCACTTT.

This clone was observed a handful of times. This chain's CDR3 is CASHLGSNTGELFF. The CDR3 DNA reads TGCGCCAGCCACTTAGGGAGCAACACCGGGGAGCTGTTTTTT. The J gene is TRBJ2-2, the V gene TRBV5-1, with D maybe TRBD2 (5 bases). V lost 7 bases and J lost 2, with 12 bases in between. Germline lookup yields CDR1 SGHRS and CDR2 YFSETQ. The CDR3 consists of 14 residues.

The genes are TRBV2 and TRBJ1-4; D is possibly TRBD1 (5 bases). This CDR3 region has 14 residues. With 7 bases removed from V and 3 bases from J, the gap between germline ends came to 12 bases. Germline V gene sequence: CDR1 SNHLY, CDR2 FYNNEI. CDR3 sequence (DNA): TGTGCCAGCAATCCGACAGCGTCTAATGAAAAACTGTTTTTT. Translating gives CASNPTASNEKLFF.

The CDR3 DNA reads as TGTGCCAGCAGCCTACGAGCCGGGACACGGAGCAATCAGCCCCAGCATTTT. Protein sequence: CASSLRAGTRSNQPQHF. The chain is built from TRBV7-8 and TRBJ1-5; D is perhaps TRBD1 (6 bases). Germline values: CDR1 SGHVS, CDR2 FQNEAQ. The CDR3 has 17 residues. V was pared by 5 bases and J by 1 base, with 18 bases between.

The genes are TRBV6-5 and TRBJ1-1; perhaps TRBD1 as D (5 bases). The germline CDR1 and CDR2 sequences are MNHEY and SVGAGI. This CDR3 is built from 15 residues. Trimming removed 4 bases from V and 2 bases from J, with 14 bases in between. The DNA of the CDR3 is TGTGCCAGCAGTTCCGCGGGACGGCCCAACACTGAAGCTTTCTTT. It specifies CASSSAGRPNTEAFF.

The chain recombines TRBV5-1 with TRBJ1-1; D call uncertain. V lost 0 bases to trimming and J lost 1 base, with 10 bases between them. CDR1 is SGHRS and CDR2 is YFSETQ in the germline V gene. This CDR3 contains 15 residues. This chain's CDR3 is CASSLGPVGNTEAFF. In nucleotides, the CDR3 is TGCGCCAGCAGCTTGGGTCCGGTCGGGAACACTGAAGCTTTCTTT. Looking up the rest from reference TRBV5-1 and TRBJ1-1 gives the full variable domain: KAGVTQTPRYLIKTRGQQVTLSCSPISGHRSVSWYQQTPGQGLQFLFEYFSETQRNKGNFPGRFSGRQFSNSRSEMNVSTLELGDSALYLCASSLGPVGNTEAFFGQGTRLTVV.

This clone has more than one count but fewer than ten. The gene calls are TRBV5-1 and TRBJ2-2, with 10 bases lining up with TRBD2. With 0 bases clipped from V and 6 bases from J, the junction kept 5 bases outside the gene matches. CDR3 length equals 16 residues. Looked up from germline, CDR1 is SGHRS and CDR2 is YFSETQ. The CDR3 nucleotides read TGCGCCAGCAGCTTGGCTAGCGGGAGTACGGCCGGGGAGCTGTTTTTT. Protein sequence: CASSLASGSTAGELFF.

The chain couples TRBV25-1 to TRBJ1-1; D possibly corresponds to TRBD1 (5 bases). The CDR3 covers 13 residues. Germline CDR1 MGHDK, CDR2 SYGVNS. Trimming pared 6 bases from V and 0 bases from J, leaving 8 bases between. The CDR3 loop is CASSSRVNTEAFF. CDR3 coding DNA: TGTGCCAGCAGCAGCAGGGTGAACACTGAAGCTTTCTTT.

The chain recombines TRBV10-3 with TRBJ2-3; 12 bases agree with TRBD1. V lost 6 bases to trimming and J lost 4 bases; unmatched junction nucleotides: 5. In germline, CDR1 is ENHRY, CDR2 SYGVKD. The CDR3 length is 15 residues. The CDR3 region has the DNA TGTGCCATCAGCACCGGGACAGGGGGCGCAGATACGCAGTATTTT. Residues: CAISTGTGGADTQYF.

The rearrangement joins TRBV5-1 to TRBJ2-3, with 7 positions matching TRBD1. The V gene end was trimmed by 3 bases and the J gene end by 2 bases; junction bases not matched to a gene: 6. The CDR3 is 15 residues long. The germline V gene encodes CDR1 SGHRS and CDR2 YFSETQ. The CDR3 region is CASSYGTDYTDTQYF. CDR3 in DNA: TGCGCCAGCAGCTATGGGACAGACTACACAGATACGCAGTATTTT.

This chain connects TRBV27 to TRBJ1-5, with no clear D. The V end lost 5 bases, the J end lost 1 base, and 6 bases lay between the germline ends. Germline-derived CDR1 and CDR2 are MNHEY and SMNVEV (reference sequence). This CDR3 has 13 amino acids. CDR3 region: CASSKTSNQPQHF. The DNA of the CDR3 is TGTGCCAGCAGTAAAACAAGCAATCAGCCCCAGCATTTT.

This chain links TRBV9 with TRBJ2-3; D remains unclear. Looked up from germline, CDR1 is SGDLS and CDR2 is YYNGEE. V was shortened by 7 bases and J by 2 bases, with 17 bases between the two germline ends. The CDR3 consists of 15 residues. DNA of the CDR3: TGTGCCAGCTCTCCGTCTGTGGGCTTCACAGATACGCAGTATTTT. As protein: CASSPSVGFTDTQYF.

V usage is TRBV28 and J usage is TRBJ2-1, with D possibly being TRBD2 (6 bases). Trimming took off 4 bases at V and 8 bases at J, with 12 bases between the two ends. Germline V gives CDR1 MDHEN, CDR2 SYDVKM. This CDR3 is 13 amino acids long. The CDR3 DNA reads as TGTGCCAGCAGTTCGGGGGTTTTGGATGAGCAGTTCTTC. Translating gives CASSSGVLDEQFF.

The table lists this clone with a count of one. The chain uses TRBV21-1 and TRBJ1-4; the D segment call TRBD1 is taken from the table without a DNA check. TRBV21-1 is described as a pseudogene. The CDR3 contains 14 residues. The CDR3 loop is CASRNRATNEKLFF. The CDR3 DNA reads TGTGCCAGCAGGAACAGGGCGACTAATGAAAAACTGTTTTTT.

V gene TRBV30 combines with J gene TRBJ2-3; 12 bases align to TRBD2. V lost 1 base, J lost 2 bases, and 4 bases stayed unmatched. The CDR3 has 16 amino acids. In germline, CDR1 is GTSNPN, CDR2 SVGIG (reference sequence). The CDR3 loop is CAWSGTSGAITDTQYF. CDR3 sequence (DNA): TGTGCCTGGAGTGGGACTAGCGGGGCGATCACAGATACGCAGTATTTT.

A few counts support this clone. In DNA, the CDR3 is TGTGCCAGCAGTTTTCAGCAAACAGGGGAAACCAATTCACCCCTCCACTTT. Protein: CASSFQQTGETNSPLHF. The chain uses TRBV28 and TRBJ1-6; 7 positions match TRBD1. The CDR3 consists of 17 residues. V lost 3 bases to trimming and J lost 7 bases; unmatched junction nucleotides: 12. Germline assignment: CDR1 MDHEN and CDR2 SYDVKM.

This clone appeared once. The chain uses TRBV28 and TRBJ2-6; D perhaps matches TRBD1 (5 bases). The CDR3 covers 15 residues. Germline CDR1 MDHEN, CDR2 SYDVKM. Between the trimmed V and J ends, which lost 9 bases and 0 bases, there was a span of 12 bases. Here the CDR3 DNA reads TGTGCCAGTACAAAAGGGGTCTCTGGGGCCAACGTCCTGACTTTC. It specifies CASTKGVSGANVLTF.

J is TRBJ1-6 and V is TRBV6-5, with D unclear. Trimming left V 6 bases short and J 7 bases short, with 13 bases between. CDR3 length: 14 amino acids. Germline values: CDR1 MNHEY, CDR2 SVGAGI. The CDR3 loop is CASSRGRRNSPLHF. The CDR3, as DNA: TGTGCCAGCAGCCGCGGGAGAAGGAATTCACCCCTCCACTTT.

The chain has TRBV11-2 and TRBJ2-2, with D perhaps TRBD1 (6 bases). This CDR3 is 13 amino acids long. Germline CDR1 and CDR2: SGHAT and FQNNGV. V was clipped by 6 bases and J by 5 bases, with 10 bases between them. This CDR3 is CASSYRDTGELFF. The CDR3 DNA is TGTGCCAGCAGTTACAGGGATACCGGGGAGCTGTTTTTT. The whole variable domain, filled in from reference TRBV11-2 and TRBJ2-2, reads EAGVAQSPRYKIIEKRQSVAFWCNPISGHATLYWYQQILGQGPKLLIQFQNNGVVDDSQLPKDRFSAERLKGVDSTLKIQPAKLEDSAVYLCASSYRDTGELFFGEGSRLTVL.

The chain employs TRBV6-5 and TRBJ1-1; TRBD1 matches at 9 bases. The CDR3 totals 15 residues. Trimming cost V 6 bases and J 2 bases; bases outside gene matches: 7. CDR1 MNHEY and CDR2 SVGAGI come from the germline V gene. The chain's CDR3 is CASRRDRAGNTEAFF. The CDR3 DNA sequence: TGTGCCAGCAGGAGGGACAGGGCGGGAAACACTGAAGCTTTCTTT.

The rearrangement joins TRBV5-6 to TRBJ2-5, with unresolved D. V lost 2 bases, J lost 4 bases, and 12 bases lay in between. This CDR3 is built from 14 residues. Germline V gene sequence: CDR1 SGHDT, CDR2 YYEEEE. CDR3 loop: CASSLTTGRETQYF. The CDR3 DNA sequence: TGTGCCAGCAGCTTAACGACGGGTAGAGAGACCCAGTACTTC.

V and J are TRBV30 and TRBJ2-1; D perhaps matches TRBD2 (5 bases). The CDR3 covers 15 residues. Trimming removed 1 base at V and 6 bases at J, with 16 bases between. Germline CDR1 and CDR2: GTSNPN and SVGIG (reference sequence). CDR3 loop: CAWSARTPRGNEQFF. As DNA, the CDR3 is TGTGCCTGGAGTGCCCGGACCCCCCGGGGCAATGAGCAGTTCTTC.

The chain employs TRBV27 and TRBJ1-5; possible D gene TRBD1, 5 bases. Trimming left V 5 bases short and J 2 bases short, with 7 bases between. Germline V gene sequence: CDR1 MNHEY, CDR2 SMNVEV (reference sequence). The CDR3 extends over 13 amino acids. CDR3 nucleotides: TGTGCCAGCAGTGGACAAGGCAATCAGCCCCAGCATTTT. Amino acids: CASSGQGNQPQHF.

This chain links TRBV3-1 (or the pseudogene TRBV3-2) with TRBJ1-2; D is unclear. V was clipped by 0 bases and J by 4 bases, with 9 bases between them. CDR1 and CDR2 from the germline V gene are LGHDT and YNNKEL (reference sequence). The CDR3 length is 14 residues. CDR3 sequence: CASSQDRAVYGYTF. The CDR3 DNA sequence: TGTGCCAGCAGCCAAGATCGAGCCGTCTATGGCTACACCTTC.

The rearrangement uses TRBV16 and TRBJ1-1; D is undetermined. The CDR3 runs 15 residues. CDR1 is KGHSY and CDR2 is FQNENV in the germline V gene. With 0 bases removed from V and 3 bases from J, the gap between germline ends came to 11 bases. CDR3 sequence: CASSQSAGGYTEAFF. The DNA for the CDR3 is TGTGCCAGCAGCCAATCCGCGGGTGGTTACACTGAAGCTTTCTTT.

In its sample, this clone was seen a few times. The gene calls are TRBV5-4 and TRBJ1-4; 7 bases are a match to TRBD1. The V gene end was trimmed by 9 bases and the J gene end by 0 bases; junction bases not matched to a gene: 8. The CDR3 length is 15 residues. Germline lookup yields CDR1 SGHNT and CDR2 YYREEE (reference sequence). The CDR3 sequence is CATYDRATTNEKLFF. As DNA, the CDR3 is TGTGCCACCTATGACAGGGCGACAACTAATGAAAAACTGTTTTTT.

The CDR3 region is CASRTERVEGDEQFF. As DNA, the CDR3 is TGTGCCAGCAGAACCGAGAGGGTTGAGGGGGATGAGCAGTTCTTC. This chain links TRBV6-5 with TRBJ2-1, with D tentatively TRBD1 (6 bases). With 6 bases removed from V and 8 bases from J, the gap between germline ends came to 20 bases. CDR1 is MNHEY, CDR2 SVGAGI, per germline. The CDR3 is made up of 15 amino acids.

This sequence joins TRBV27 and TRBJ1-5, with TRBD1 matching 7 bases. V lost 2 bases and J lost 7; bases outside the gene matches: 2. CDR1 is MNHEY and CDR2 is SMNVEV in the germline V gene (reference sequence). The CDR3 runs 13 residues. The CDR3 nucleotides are TGTGCCAGCAGTTTACAGGGGGACCAGCCCCAGCATTTT. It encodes CASSLQGDQPQHF.

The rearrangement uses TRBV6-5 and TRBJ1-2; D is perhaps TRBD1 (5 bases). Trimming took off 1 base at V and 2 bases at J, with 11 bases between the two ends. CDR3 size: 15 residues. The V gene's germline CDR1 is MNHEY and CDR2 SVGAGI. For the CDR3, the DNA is TGTGCCAGCAGTTACTTATCGGGGGTGAACTATGGCTACACCTTC. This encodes CASSYLSGVNYGYTF.

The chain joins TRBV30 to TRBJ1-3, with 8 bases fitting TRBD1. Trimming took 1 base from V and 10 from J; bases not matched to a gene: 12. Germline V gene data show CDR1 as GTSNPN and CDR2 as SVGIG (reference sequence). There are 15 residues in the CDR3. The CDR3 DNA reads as TGTGCCTGGAGTGCCCTAGGACAGGGTTCAATGACCATATATTTT. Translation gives CAWSALGQGSMTIYF.